Detailed here is one T cell receptor (beta chain). Method: immunoSEQ multiplex PCR; TCRdb's copy keeps in-frame clones and lacks some. The top ten clones hold approximately 0.9% of a sample with 15,000 to 20,000 clones, 38% of them seen once. The data originate from a study of graft-versus-host responses after intestinal transplantation. Study-wide context: Every one of the recipients received anti-thymocyte globulin induction and afterwards took tacrolimus and steroids for approximately 3 years. Study conclusions and caveats: Subjects displaying graft-donor T cell macrochimerism possessed elevated graft-versus-host to host-versus-graft clonal ratios inside allografts.

After removal of 5 bases from V and 4 bases from J, the junction contained 11 bases not matched to a gene. Germline loops: CDR1 SGHNT, CDR2 YENEEA. The CDR3 spans 15 residues. This chain uses TRBV11-3 with TRBJ2-7; 7 bases map to TRBD2. This sample comprised alloreactive CD4+ T cells from a mixed lymphocyte reaction culture, obtained before intestinal transplant. Regarding subset: CFSE-low proliferating T cells sorted from roughly 6-day pre-transplant mixed lymphocyte reaction (GvH or HvG direction). The clonotype originates from a human patient who received an intestinal transplant. The CDR3 region is CASSKRLGGWYEQYF. DNA for the CDR3: TGTGCCAGCAGCAAACGCCTCGGGGGGTGGTACGAGCAGTACTTC.